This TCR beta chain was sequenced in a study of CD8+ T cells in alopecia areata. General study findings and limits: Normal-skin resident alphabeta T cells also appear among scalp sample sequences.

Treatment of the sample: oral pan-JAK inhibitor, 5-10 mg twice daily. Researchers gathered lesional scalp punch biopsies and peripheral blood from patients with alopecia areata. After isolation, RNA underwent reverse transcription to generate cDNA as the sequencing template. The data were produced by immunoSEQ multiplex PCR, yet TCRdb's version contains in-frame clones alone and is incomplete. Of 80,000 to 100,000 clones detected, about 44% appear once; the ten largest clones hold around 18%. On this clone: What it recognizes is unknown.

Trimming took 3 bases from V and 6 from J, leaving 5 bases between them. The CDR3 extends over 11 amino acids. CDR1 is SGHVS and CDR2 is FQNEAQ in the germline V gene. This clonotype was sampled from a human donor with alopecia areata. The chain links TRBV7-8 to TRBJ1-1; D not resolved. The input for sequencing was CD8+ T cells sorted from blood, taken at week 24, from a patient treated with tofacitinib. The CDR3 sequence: CASSLGSEAFF. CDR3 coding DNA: TGTGCCAGCAGCTTGGGTTCTGAAGCTTTCTTT.